This T cell receptor beta chain was recorded in a study of shared clonotypes between healthy human individuals (dated by TCRdb to 2018 to 2021). For the wider study: The cohort comprised a couple of women and a few men aged 18 to 49 years. Each donor's leukapheresis produced roughly between roughly 0.85 and 9.5 billion PBMCs. To estimate repertoire size and how much clonotype sharing occurs between individuals, the study deeply sequenced the blood TCR repertoires of several healthy adults. Libraries were prepared and TCR repertoires were sequenced by different laboratories using diverse techniques, in order to increase sequencing depth and limit assay-specific biases. For each donor, three plates each were used for CD4 naive and CD4 memory, two plates were used for CD8 naive, and one plate was used for CD8 memory.

The V and J ends are trimmed by 6 bases and 5 bases, leaving 23 bases between them. Counted from cysteine to phenylalanine, this CDR3 has 17 amino acids. CDR3 DNA only is kept here, 51 bases in frame from base 1. The germline V gene (reference sequence) gives CDR1 as LNHDA and CDR2 as SQIVND. What the study reported, not specific to this receptor: The genetic and exposure-history diversity represented was limited by the small number of donors. Across a handful of donors, roughly 5% of naive CD4, 3% to 4% of naive CD8, under 2.5% of memory CD4, and 0.3% to 0.45% of memory CD8 clonotypes were shared. Only blood was sampled, and tissue TCR repertoires likely differ from those in blood. Incomplete sequencing was indicated by rarefaction of sorted-subset datasets, despite the large sequencing depth. Estimated clonotype richness was generally larger for naive than for memory subsets. Based on pairwise subsampling, the degree of clonotype sharing among donors was expected to be affected by sequencing depth. Clonotypes shared by all four sorted-subset donors showed higher generation probabilities than non-shared clonotypes.

Notes on this clone: This receptor's antigen is unknown. Qualities for individual bases were not recorded, and no much larger clone is one base off.

Healthy HIV-negative adults with no recently reported acute infections or vaccinations were included as donors. Every donor was a Caucasian adult residing in Nashville, Tennessee, USA. CD4+ T cells were enriched by magnetic negative selection; naive cells were then positively selected on CD45RA, and the negative fraction formed the memory subset. Blood was collected by leukapheresis, and PBMCs were isolated by Ficoll-Histopaque density gradient centrifugation and then cryopreserved in liquid nitrogen vapor phase. Analytical flow cytometry was used to check the purity and quantity of every magnetically sorted T cell population. Each sorted fraction had its genomic DNA isolated and then quantified by UV absorbance on a Nanodrop 2000c. Using the deep immunoSEQ assay, TCR CDR3 regions were amplified from genomic DNA by multiplex PCR. Extracted genomic DNA from each cell subset was spread evenly across all wells of several immunoSEQ 96-well plates, with each plate serving as a replicate. For sorted subsets, about 0.2 ug genomic DNA, equal to about 30,000 T cell genomes, was loaded into each replicate PCR. The purified libraries were quantified using a Qubit 3.0 fluorometer, sized with a Bioanalyzer 2100, and then quantified again using the KAPA Library Quantification kit. Each immunoSEQ 96-well plate was sequenced on its own single-read 150-cycle Illumina NextSeq 550 flow cell. The authors processed their data as follows. Because the immunoSEQ output included only junctional sequences and no quality scores, the filtering could not be the same as the filtering used for full-length reads. Sequences were annotated with PyIR, a Python wrapper for IgBLAST v1.9, and V/J genes and CDR3 were assigned using IMGT germline references. Reads were removed for weak V/J assignments (E-value above 1e-6), missing CDR3, stop codons, out-of-frame junctions, or ambiguous translated residues. A V3J clonotype was defined by an identical inferred V gene, J gene, and CDR3 amino acid sequence. Percentage overlap between repertoires was computed as shared unique clonotypes divided by the size of the smaller repertoire. Three approaches were used to assess repertoire richness: RTK rarefaction, the Chao1 estimator, and Recon v2.1 estimates of unobserved clonotypes. Generation probabilities for all TCRbeta clonotypes obtained by the gDNA method from a handful of donors were computed using OLGA. Drawn from immuneACCESS, this table holds only the in-frame rearrangements with V and J called that TCRdb kept. Clones are partly lost; checked studies trace under half to an unresolved V gene and leave the rest unexplained. That table supplies the V and J calls and clone size; D and trimming were determined from the DNA. This sample has around 510,000 clones in its table, and approximately 94% of those were observed once. About 0.064% of the sample is in the top ten clones.

Material for sequencing was naive CD4+ T cells sorted from blood. The sample's cell subset or site, from its label and the paper: CD45RA+ positively selected. The clonotype comes from a young woman in good health. The chain is encoded by TRBV19 joined to TRBJ2-1, with the D gene not clear enough to name. Here the CDR3 is given as CASSVGTWLIPDNEQFF. The nucleotides read TGTGCCAGTAGCGTGGGCACTTGGCTGATCCCGGACAATGAGCAGTTCTTC. Extended through the reference TRBV19 and TRBJ2-1 proteins, this CDR3 yields the full variable domain: DGGITQSPKYLFRKEGQNVTLSCEQNLNHDAMYWYRQDPGQGLRLIYYSQIVNDFQKGDIAEGYSVSREKKESFPLTVTSAQKNPTAFYLCASSVGTWLIPDNEQFFGPGTRLTVL.